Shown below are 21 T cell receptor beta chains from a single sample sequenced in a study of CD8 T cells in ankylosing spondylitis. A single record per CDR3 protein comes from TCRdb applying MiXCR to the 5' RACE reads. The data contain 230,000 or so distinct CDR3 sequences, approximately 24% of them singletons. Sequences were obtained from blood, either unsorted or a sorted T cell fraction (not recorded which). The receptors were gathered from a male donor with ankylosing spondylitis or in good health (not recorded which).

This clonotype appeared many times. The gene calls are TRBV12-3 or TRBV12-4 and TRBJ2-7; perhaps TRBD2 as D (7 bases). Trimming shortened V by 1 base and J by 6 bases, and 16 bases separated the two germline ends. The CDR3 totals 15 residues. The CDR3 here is CASSLGWGGASEQYF. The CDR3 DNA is TGTGCCAGCAGTTTAGGTTGGGGGGGGGCCTCCGAGCAGTACTTC.

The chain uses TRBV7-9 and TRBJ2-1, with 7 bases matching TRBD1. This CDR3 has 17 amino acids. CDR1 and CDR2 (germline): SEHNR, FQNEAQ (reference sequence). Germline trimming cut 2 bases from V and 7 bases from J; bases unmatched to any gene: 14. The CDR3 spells CASSLLSTETGKNEQFF. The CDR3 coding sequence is TGTGCCAGCAGCTTACTTTCGACCGAGACAGGGAAAAATGAGCAGTTCTTC.

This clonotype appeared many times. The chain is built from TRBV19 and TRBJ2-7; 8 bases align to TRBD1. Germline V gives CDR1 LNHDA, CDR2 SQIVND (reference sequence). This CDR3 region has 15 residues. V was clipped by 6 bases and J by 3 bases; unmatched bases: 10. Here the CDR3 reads CASSVTGTGDYEQYF. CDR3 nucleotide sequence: TGTGCCAGTAGCGTCACCGGGACAGGAGACTACGAGCAGTACTTC.

The CDR3 coding sequence is TGCAGTGCTGGGGGAGGTCCAGATACGCAGTATTTT. Its translation is CSAGGGPDTQYF. The chain combines TRBV20-1 with TRBJ2-3, with D possibly matching TRBD2 (6 bases). V was trimmed by 5 bases and J by 4 bases, leaving 10 bases between them. Germline values: CDR1 DFQATT, CDR2 SNEGSKA (reference sequence). This CDR3 comprises 12 residues.

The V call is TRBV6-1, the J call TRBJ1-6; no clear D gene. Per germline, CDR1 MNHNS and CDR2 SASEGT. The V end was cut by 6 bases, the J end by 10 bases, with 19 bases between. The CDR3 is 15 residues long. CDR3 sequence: CASSLVTEASSPLHF. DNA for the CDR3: TGTGCCAGCAGCCTAGTTACAGAGGCGAGCTCACCCCTCCACTTT.

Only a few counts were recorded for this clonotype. The CDR3 sequence: CASSGRRGPAFF. CDR3 sequence (DNA): TGTGCCAGCAGTGGGCGTAGGGGTCCAGCTTTCTTT. This chain joins TRBV25-1 and TRBJ1-1, with TRBD1 as a possible D gene (5 bases). This CDR3 contains 12 residues. CDR1 and CDR2 from the germline V gene are MGHDK and SYGVNS. The V gene lost 4 bases and the J gene lost 10 bases, with 13 bases spanning the gap.

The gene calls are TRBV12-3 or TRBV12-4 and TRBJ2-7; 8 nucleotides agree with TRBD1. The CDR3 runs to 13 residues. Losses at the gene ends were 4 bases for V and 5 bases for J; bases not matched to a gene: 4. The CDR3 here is CASSYRGSDEQYF. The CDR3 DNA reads TGTGCCAGCAGTTACAGGGGGAGCGACGAGCAGTACTTC.

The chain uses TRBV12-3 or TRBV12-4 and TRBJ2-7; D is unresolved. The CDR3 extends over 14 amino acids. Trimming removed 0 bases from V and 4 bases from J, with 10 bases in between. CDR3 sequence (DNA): TGTGCCAGCAGTTTAGCGCTGACCACATACGAGCAGTACTTC. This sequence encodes CASSLALTTYEQYF.

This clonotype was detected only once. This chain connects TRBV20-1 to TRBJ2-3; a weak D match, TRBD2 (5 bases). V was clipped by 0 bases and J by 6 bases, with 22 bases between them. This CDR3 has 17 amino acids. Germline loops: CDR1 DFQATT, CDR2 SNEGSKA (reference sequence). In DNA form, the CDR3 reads TGCAGTGCTAGAGATATAACCCGGGCCGACCCGGGGGATACGCAGTATTTT. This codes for CSARDITRADPGDTQYF.

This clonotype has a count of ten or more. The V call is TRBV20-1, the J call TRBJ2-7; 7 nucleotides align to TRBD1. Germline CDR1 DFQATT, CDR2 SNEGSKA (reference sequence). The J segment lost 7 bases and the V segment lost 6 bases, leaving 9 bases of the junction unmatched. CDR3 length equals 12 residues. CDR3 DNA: TGCAGTGCCCTCAGGGGGATTGGTGAGCAGTACTTC. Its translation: CSALRGIGEQYF.

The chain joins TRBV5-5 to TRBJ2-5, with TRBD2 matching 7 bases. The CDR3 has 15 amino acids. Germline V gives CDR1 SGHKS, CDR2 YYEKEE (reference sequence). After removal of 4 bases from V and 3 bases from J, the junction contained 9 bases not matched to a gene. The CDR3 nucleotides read TGTGCCAGCAGCCCGCCTCCTCTAGCGGAAGAGACCCAGTACTTC. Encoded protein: CASSPPPLAEETQYF.

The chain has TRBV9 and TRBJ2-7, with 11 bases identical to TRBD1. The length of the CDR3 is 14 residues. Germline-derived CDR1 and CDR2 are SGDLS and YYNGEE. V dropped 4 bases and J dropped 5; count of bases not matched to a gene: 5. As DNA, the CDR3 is TGTGCCAGCAGCTCCGGGACAGGGGGTAACGAGCAGTACTTC. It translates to CASSSGTGGNEQYF.

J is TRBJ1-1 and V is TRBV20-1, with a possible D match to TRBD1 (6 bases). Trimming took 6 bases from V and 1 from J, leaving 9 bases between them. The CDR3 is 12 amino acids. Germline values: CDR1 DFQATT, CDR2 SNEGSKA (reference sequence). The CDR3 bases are TGCAGTGCCGGACAGCCGAACACTGAAGCTTTCTTT. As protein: CSAGQPNTEAFF.

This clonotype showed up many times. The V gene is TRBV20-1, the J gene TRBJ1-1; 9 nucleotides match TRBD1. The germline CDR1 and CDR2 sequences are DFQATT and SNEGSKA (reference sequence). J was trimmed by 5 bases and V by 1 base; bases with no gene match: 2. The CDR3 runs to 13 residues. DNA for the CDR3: TGCAGTGCTAGAGTGGACAGGGGAACTGAAGCTTTCTTT. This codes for CSARVDRGTEAFF.

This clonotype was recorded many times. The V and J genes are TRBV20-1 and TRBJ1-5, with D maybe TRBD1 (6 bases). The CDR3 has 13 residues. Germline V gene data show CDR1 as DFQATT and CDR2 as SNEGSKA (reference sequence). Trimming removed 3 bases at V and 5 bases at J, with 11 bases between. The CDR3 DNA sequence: TGCAGTGCTAGGGGGGCAGGGGATCAGCCCCAGCATTTT. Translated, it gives CSARGAGDQPQHF.

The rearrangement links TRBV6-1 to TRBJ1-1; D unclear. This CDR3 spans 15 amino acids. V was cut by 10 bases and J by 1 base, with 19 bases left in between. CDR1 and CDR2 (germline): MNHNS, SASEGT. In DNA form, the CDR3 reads TGTGCCACCTCCGCCGGACCGGGAAGGAACACTGAAGCTTTCTTT. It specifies CATSAGPGRNTEAFF.

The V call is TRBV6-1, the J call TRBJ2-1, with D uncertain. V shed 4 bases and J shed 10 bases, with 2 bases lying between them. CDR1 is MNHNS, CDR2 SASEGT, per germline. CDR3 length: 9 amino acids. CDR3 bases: TGTGCCAGCAGTGTCGAGCAGTTCTTC. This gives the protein CASSVEQFF.

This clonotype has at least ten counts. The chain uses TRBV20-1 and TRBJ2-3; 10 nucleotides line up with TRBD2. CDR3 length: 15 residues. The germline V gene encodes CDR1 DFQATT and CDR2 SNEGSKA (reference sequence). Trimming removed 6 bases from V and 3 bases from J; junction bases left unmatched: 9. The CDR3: CSAPPAGGPTDTQYF. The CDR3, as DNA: TGCAGTGCGCCGCCAGCGGGGGGGCCTACAGATACGCAGTATTTT.

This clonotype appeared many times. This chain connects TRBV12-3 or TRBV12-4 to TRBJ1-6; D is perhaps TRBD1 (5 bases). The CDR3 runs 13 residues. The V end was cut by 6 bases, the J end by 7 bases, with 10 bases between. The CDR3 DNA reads TGTGCCAGCAGGGGGGACTCGAATTCACCCCTCCACTTT. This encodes CASRGDSNSPLHF.

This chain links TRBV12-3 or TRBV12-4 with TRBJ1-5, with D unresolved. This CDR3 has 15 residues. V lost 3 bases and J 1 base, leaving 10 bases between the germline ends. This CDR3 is CASSLSIGSNQPQHF. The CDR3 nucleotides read TGTGCCAGCAGTTTGTCTATCGGGAGCAATCAGCCCCAGCATTTT.

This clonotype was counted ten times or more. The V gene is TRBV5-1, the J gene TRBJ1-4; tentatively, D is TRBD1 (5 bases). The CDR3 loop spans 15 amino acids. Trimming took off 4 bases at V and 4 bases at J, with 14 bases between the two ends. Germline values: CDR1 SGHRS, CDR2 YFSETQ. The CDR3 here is CASSPRDGYNEKLFF. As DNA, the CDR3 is TGCGCCAGCAGCCCCCGGGACGGTTATAATGAAAAACTGTTTTTT.